This record covers a single TCR beta chain. The target antigen is unknown. The source of the sample is a study of T-cell memory formation after mild COVID-19. General study points: A subset of responding clones appeared in pre-infection memory, suggesting cross-reactive memory joined. Of the contracting clones, CD4+ ones lay mainly in CM and EM, and CD8+ ones in EMRA. Day 15 to 85 contracting clones showed balanced CD4/CD8; later expanders leaned CD4+.

Employing constant-segment primers, 5'RACE generated TCR alpha and TCR beta cDNA libraries bearing sample barcodes and UMIs. TCRdb reanalysed the 5' RACE reads using MiXCR and keeps one entry per CDR3 protein. Counted here are fewer than 450,000 distinct CDR3 sequences, 20% to 30% occurring once; the ten biggest clones make up 7.5% to 10%. CDR3 length equals 18 residues. Germline CDR1 KGHDR, CDR2 SFDVKD. Deletions cut 1 base from V and 1 base from J, with 18 bases between. The sequence came from an adult woman who had mild COVID-19 (a few samples of this study predate the infection). Cell type and time point are not known. The chain employs TRBV24-1 and TRBJ2-5; a weak D match, TRBD1 (5 bases). Sequencing was performed on PBMCs or a T cell subset sorted from them (not recorded which). CDR3 sequence: CATSDFLPGRVPQETQYF. DNA of the CDR3: TGTGCCACCAGTGATTTCCTTCCAGGCAGGGTTCCCCAAGAGACCCAGTACTTC.